The 5 T cell receptor beta chains given below trace back to one sample, sequenced in a study of shared clonotypes between healthy human individuals. Here immunoSEQ multiplex PCR was the method, and the copy in TCRdb shows in-frame clones only, minus some. The repertoire holds a few million clones, with approximately 90% as singletons. The specimen sequenced was naive CD4+ T cells sorted from blood. Subset: CD45RA+ positively selected. These receptors were collected from a man aged 18-30 years in good health.

CDR3 in amino acids: CASSQGLAGEKQYF. Here the CDR3 DNA reads TGCGCCAGCAGCCAGGGACTAGCGGGAGAGAAGCAGTACTTC. J is TRBJ2-7 and V is TRBV4-3; TRBD2 aligns across 14 bases. The CDR3 has 14 amino acids. Germline CDR1 reads LGHNA; CDR2 reads YSLEER. J lost 8 bases, V lost 3 bases, and 3 bases had no gene match.

The chain recombines TRBV28 with TRBJ1-2, with D hard to call. CDR3 size: 12 residues. Germline loops: CDR1 MDHEN, CDR2 SYDVKM. V lost 6 bases, J lost 8 bases, and 13 bases lay in between. CDR3 sequence (DNA): TGTGCCAGCAGAGCCGCCGGTAGAGGCTACACCTTC. Its protein is CASRAAGRGYTF.

The chain employs TRBV28 and TRBJ1-1; 8 bases are a match to TRBD1. CDR3 length: 14 residues. Germline-derived CDR1 and CDR2 are MDHEN and SYDVKM. V gave up 6 bases and J gave up 6 bases; unmatched junction bases: 9. This CDR3 reads CASSSKQGGAEAFF. The DNA of the CDR3 is TGTGCCAGCAGCTCCAAACAGGGGGGTGCTGAAGCTTTCTTT.

The gene calls are TRBV18 and TRBJ2-3; maybe TRBD2 (6 bases). V was trimmed by 5 bases and J by 2 bases, leaving 14 bases between them. The CDR3 extends over 15 amino acids. Germline lookup yields CDR1 KGHSH and CDR2 LQKENI. CDR3 DNA: TGTGCCAGCTCATCCCAGCGGGCCCCCACAGATACGCAGTATTTT. Translated, it gives CASSSQRAPTDTQYF.

This chain connects TRBV11-2 to TRBJ2-3; the D is unclear. This CDR3 spans 15 amino acids. Trimming left V 2 bases short and J 5 bases short, with 14 bases between. The germline CDR1 and CDR2 sequences are SGHAT and FQNNGV. CDR3 sequence reads: CASSLTWPSRDTQYF. The CDR3 DNA reads TGTGCCAGCAGCTTAACTTGGCCCAGTCGAGATACGCAGTATTTT.